The subject of this entry is one T cell receptor beta chain. The sample is drawn from a study of blood T cell repertoires in COVID-19. Some clones are missing from TCRdb's copy, which holds only in-frame ones; the method was immunoSEQ multiplex PCR. The sample yields about 380,000 clones, more than 75% seen once. Germline V gives CDR1 MGHRA, CDR2 YSYEKL. The V gene end was trimmed by 3 bases and the J gene end by 2 bases; junction bases not matched to a gene: 15. This CDR3 contains 20 residues. The V and J genes are TRBV4-1 and TRBJ2-3; TRBD2 agrees at 12 bases. Sequences were obtained from PBMCs or T cells enriched from blood (not recorded which). This sequence originates from a woman aged 18-29 years who had recovered from COVID-19. The CDR3 DNA follows: TGCGCCAGCAGCCACTGGACTAGCGGGGACCTCTCTTTTTTCACAGATACGCAGTATTTT. The encoded protein is CASSHWTSGDLSFFTDTQYF.